The 15 T cell receptor beta chains presented below share a single source sample, sequenced in a study of control samples from healthy donors and cancer patients. Produced via immunoSEQ multiplex PCR; TCRdb's table is partial and in-frame only. Among approximately 160,000 clones listed, under 95% were seen once. Source material: blood. These receptors originate from a woman aged 18-29 years in good health.

This chain uses TRBV6-5 with TRBJ1-1; the match to TRBD1 covers 9 bases. The V segment lost 2 bases and the J segment 5 bases; nucleotides outside the gene matches: 0. Germline CDR1 is MNHEY and CDR2 is SVGAGI. This CDR3 comprises 13 residues. The CDR3 loop is CASSYGTGTEAFF. CDR3 coding DNA: TGTGCCAGCAGTTACGGGACAGGGACTGAAGCTTTCTTT.

The V and J genes are TRBV28 and TRBJ2-5, with D possibly being TRBD1 (6 bases). This CDR3 has 14 residues. CDR1 and CDR2 (germline): MDHEN, SYDVKM. V lost 5 bases and J lost 7, with 17 bases in between. CDR3 loop: CASSLLQGSRTQYF. In nucleotides, the CDR3 is TGTGCCAGCAGTCTTCTACAGGGATCCAGGACCCAGTACTTC.

The chain links TRBV12-3 or TRBV12-4 to TRBJ1-1, with no clear D. The ends were cut back, 9 bases at V and 1 base at J, with 6 bases in the middle. This CDR3 spans 11 amino acids. The chain's CDR3 is CASQTNTEAFF. The CDR3 nucleotides are TGTGCCAGTCAGACGAACACTGAAGCTTTCTTT.

The V gene is TRBV7-9, the J gene TRBJ2-1; TRBD2 is a possible D gene (6 bases). The germline V gene encodes CDR1 SEHNR and CDR2 FQNEAQ (reference sequence). The CDR3 has 14 residues. The V end was cut by 5 bases, the J end by 7 bases, with 15 bases between. In DNA form, the CDR3 reads TGTGCCAGCAGCCCCGGCGGGATCTTGAATGAGCAGTTCTTC. The encoded protein is CASSPGGILNEQFF. The whole variable domain, filled in from reference TRBV7-9 and TRBJ2-1, reads DTGVSQNPRHKITKRGQNVTFRCDPISEHNRLYWYRQTLGQGPEFLTYFQNEAQLEKSRLLSDRFSAERPKGSFSTLEIQRTEQGDSAMYLCASSPGGILNEQFFGPGTRLTVL.

The chain has TRBV5-6 and TRBJ1-2; possible D gene TRBD1, 5 bases. This CDR3 contains 17 residues. The V gene's germline CDR1 is SGHDT and CDR2 YYEEEE. V dropped 3 bases and J dropped 5 bases, with 23 bases sitting between them. In DNA, the CDR3 is TGTGCCAGCAGCTCCTTCCTACTCCGACAGAAGATTTATGGCTACACCTTC. Translated: CASSSFLLRQKIYGYTF.

A single count supports this clone. V gene TRBV9 combines with J gene TRBJ2-2, with a tentative D call TRBD2 (6 bases). This CDR3 spans 16 amino acids. The V end was cut by 4 bases, the J end by 0 bases, with 13 bases between. Germline CDR1 reads SGDLS; CDR2 reads YYNGEE. The CDR3 DNA is TGTGCCAGCAGCTACGGGGGTTTATCGAACACCGGGGAGCTGTTTTTT. Encoded protein: CASSYGGLSNTGELFF.

The rearrangement links TRBV7-9 to TRBJ1-2; weak D call: TRBD1 (6 bases). V gave up 0 bases and J gave up 4 bases, with 12 bases separating them. Per the germline V gene, CDR1 is SEHNR and CDR2 is FQNEAQ (reference sequence). This CDR3 is 15 amino acids long. CDR3: CASSLASGGGYGYTF. CDR3 DNA sequence: TGTGCCAGCAGCTTAGCATCGGGGGGCGGCTATGGCTACACCTTC.

CDR3 sequence: CASSIWAASPLHF. Here the CDR3 DNA reads TGTGCCAGTAGTATATGGGCAGCCTCACCCCTCCACTTT. V and J are TRBV19 and TRBJ1-6; D remains unclear. Germline lookup yields CDR1 LNHDA and CDR2 SQIVND (reference sequence). The CDR3 runs 13 residues. Trimming left V 2 bases short and J 10 bases short, with 9 bases between.

The chain employs TRBV6-6 and TRBJ2-5; D is uncertain. The length of the CDR3 is 12 residues. Looked up from germline, CDR1 is MNHNY and CDR2 is SVGAGI (reference sequence). Trimming pared 2 bases from V and 0 bases from J, leaving 1 base between. In DNA, the CDR3 is TGTGCCAGCAGTTACAACCAAGAGACCCAGTACTTC. Its translation is CASSYNQETQYF.

The chain links TRBV25-1 to TRBJ1-5; perhaps TRBD1 as D (5 bases). The CDR3 runs to 15 residues. V was pared by 5 bases and J by 0 bases, with 11 bases between. Germline-derived CDR1 and CDR2 are MGHDK and SYGVNS. This CDR3 reads CASSPQGTSNQPQHF. CDR3 in DNA: TGTGCCAGCAGTCCCCAGGGTACTAGCAATCAGCCCCAGCATTTT. Filled out from reference TRBV25-1 and TRBJ1-5, the complete variable domain reads EADIYQTPRYLVIGTGKKITLECSQTMGHDKMYWYQQDPGMELHLIHYSYGVNSTEKGDLSSESTVSRIRTEHFPLTLESARPSHTSQYLCASSPQGTSNQPQHFGDGTRLSIL.

This clone was counted once. The chain employs TRBV10-3 and TRBJ2-3, with 8 nucleotides matching TRBD2. The CDR3 totals 15 residues. Trimming took 2 bases from V and 3 from J; bases not matched to a gene: 4. CDR1 and CDR2 from the germline V gene are ENHRY and SYGVKD. The CDR3 region is CAISEGPGGTDTQYF. DNA for the CDR3: TGTGCCATCAGTGAGGGCCCGGGAGGGACAGATACGCAGTATTTT.

The CDR3 sequence is CASSSDPKWGDSGANVLTF. The CDR3, as DNA: TGTGCCAGCAGTTCGGACCCCAAGTGGGGTGACTCTGGGGCCAACGTCCTGACTTTC. The V call is TRBV28, the J call TRBJ2-6; no clear D gene. This CDR3 has 19 residues. Germline V gene sequence: CDR1 MDHEN, CDR2 SYDVKM. V lost 4 bases to trimming and J lost 0 bases, with 19 bases between them.

J is TRBJ2-7 and V is TRBV5-4; 12 bases line up with TRBD2. Germline CDR1 and CDR2: SGHNT and YYREEE (reference sequence). V lost 3 bases and J lost 5; bases outside the gene matches: 6. The CDR3 totals 15 residues. The CDR3 sequence: CASSSTSGRWDEQYF. The CDR3 DNA is TGTGCCAGCAGCTCCACTAGCGGGAGGTGGGACGAGCAGTACTTC.

The chain uses TRBV3-1 (or the pseudogene TRBV3-2) and TRBJ2-3; D not certain. CDR3 size: 10 residues. V lost 9 bases and J lost 3, with 4 bases in between. Germline-derived CDR1 and CDR2 are LGHDT and YNNKEL (reference sequence). The CDR3 sequence is CASGTDTQYF. The CDR3 DNA is TGTGCCAGTGGGACAGATACGCAGTATTTT.

The chain carries TRBV28 and TRBJ1-6; 8 bases agree with TRBD1. The germline V gene has CDR1 MDHEN and CDR2 SYDVKM. The CDR3 totals 16 residues. The V gene end was trimmed by 6 bases and the J gene end by 2 bases; junction bases not matched to a gene: 6. CDR3 nucleotides: TGTGCCAGCAGCTGGGAGGACAGGGCCTATAATTCACCCCTCCACTTT. Its protein is CASSWEDRAYNSPLHF.